These T cell receptor beta chains were read from a single sample in a study of cytomegalovirus exposure and HLA in healthy donors. Sequencing was performed with immunoSEQ multiplex PCR; in TCRdb, only in-frame clones are kept and a portion is missing. The sample holds roughly 150,000 clones, approximately 83% seen once. Sequencing used PBMCs. These receptors all come from a male donor in good health and CMV-seronegative. CDR3s include the opening cysteine and the closing phenylalanine or tryptophan. The D gene is left open where the match is weak. The listing skips clone size in some rows; elsewhere it reads once, few, many or a size class.

>NA|TRBJ1-1|14|NA|TRBV27
TGTGCCAGCAGTTTGACTGGGAGGTACACTGAAGCTTTCTTT
CASSLTGRYTEAFF
>NA|TRBJ1-1|14|NA|TRBV10-3
TGTGCCATCAGTGAGTCATCGAGGGCCAGTGAAGCTTTCTTT
CAISESSRASEAFF
>NA|TRBJ1-1|14|NA|TRBV18
TGTGCCAGCTCACCGGCCTTGGTGAACACTGAAGCTTTCTTT
CASSPALVNTEAFF
>NA|TRBJ1-4|15|NA|TRBV5-8
TGTGCCAGCAGCCCCCCGAGAAGGGGATCGGGAAAACTGTTTTTT
CASSPPRRGSGKLFF
>NA|TRBJ1-6|14|NA|TRBV7-2
TGTGCCAGCAGGGCACAGGTAGGCGGTTCACCCCTCCACTTT
CASRAQVGGSPLHF
>NA|TRBJ2-2|15|NA|TRBV19
TGTGCCAGTAGAAGTCCGGACAAAAAGGCCGGGGAGCTGTTTTTT
CASRSPDKKAGELFF
>TRBD1|TRBJ1-2|14|NA|TRBV10-3
TGTGCCATCAGTGAAAGCCAGGGGGTCGAAGGCTACACCTTC
CAISESQGVEGYTF
>NA|TRBJ1-2|12|NA|TRBV18
TGTGCCAGCTCCAGGGAAGGCTATGGCTACACCTTC
CASSREGYGYTF
>TRBD1|TRBJ1-1|13|NA|TRBV7-2
TGTGCCAGCAGCTCCAGGACAGGCCCTGAAGCTTTCTTT
CASSSRTGPEAFF
>NA|TRBJ2-2|14|NA|TRBV11-2
TGTGCCAGCAGCTCCTCCTATGACACCGGGGAGCTGTTTTTT
CASSSSYDTGELFF
>TRBD2|TRBJ2-1|13|NA|TRBV2
TGTGCCAGCAGACTAGCGGGGAACAATGAGCAGTTCTTC
CASRLAGNNEQFF
>NA|TRBJ1-3|17|once|TRBV6-1
TGTGCCAGCAGTGAAGCGCAGGGACTACACTCTGGAAACACCATATATTTT
CASSEAQGLHSGNTIYF
>NA|TRBJ1-2|15|NA|TRBV7-9
TGTTCCAGCAGCTTAGCCCCGACAGCTAACTATGGCTACACCTTC
CSSSLAPTANYGYTF
>NA|TRBJ1-2|13|NA|TRBV5-4
TGTGCCAGCAGCCCGGACAGTAACTATGGCTACACCTTC
CASSPDSNYGYTF
>TRBD1|TRBJ1-2|14|NA|TRBV7-9
TGTGCCAGCAGCCCCAGGGACAGGGTGTATGGCTACACCTTC
CASSPRDRVYGYTF
>NA|TRBJ1-2|14|NA|TRBV19
TGTGCCAGTCAGACTGACAGTTCTAACTATGGCTACACCTTC
CASQTDSSNYGYTF
>TRBD2|TRBJ2-5|15|NA|TRBV30
TGTGCCTGGAGTGTACCACTAGCGGGCAAAGAGACCCAGTACTTC
CAWSVPLAGKETQYF
>TRBD1|TRBJ2-7|17|NA|TRBV4-1
TGCGCCAGCAGCCAAGCCTTTGACAGGGGGCAATCGGACGAGCAGTACTTC
CASSQAFDRGQSDEQYF
>NA|TRBJ2-6|16|once|TRBV7-2
TGTGCCAGCAGCTTAGCCGGGGGCTCTGGGGCCAACGTCCTGACTTTC
CASSLAGGSGANVLTF
>TRBD1|TRBJ2-2|15|NA|TRBV7-3
TGTGCCAGCAGCGTAGACAGGGGAGACCCCGGGGAGCTGTTTTTT
CASSVDRGDPGELFF
>TRBD1|TRBJ2-3|16|NA|TRBV5-1
TGCGCCAGCAGCCTGGGACAGGCTCTTAACACAGATACGCAGTATTTT
CASSLGQALNTDTQYF
>TRBD1|TRBJ1-1|16|NA|TRBV6-5
TGTGCCAGCAGTTACTCGATATCAGGGGGCGTCACTGAAGCTTTCTTT
CASSYSISGGVTEAFF
>NA|TRBJ2-7|15|NA|TRBV18
TGTGCCAGCTCACCACCGGGGTGGGGCGTCTACGAGCAGTACTTC
CASSPPGWGVYEQYF
>TRBD1|TRBJ1-6|14|once|TRBV30
TGTGCCTGGACTGGGCAGGGGGTAGGTTCACCCCTCCACTTT
CAWTGQGVGSPLHF
>NA|TRBJ2-5|14|NA|TRBV7-2
TGTGCCAGCAGCGACCGAGGGCCGCGGGGGACCCAGTACTTC
CASSDRGPRGTQYF
>TRBD1|TRBJ2-3|18|NA|TRBV28
TGTGCCAGCAGACCGGGACAGGGGGGCCGTCGGGGAACAGATACGCAGTATTTT
CASRPGQGGRRGTDTQYF
>TRBD2|TRBJ2-7|15|NA|TRBV10-3
TGTGCCATCAGTGAGACTAGCGGGAGGATATACGAGCAGTACTTC
CAISETSGRIYEQYF
>NA|TRBJ1-3|16|NA|TRBV7-2
TGTGCCAGCAGCTTAGCTCAGTTACGCTCTGGAAACACCATATATTTT
CASSLAQLRSGNTIYF